This T cell receptor beta chain was sequenced in a study of human thymus T cells. Study outcomes and limitations: Usage of V and J genes appeared biased in thymic and blood repertoires.

Data came from immunoSEQ multiplex PCR; TCRdb stores just in-frame clones and leaves some out. The sample includes about 60,000 clones, about 94% of them seen just once. This CDR3 has 15 amino acids. The J segment lost 1 base and the V segment lost 4 bases, leaving 6 bases of the junction unmatched. The V gene's germline CDR1 is LNHDA and CDR2 SQIVND (reference sequence). A remark on this clone: Its target is unknown.

Only four of the eight donors provided a roughly 0.45-1 mL blood sample. The sequenced sample was blood. The V gene is TRBV19, the J gene TRBJ2-5, with 7 bases lining up with TRBD1. The receptor was isolated from a boy under two years old with a congenital heart defect but otherwise immunologically healthy. The CDR3 loop is CASSKRDRFQETQYF. As DNA, the CDR3 is TGTGCCAGTAGTAAACGGGACAGATTCCAAGAGACCCAGTACTTC.